This TCR beta chain comes out of a study of blood T cell repertoires in COVID-19. Study summary: There were acute and convalescent COVID-19 samples, and they came from the United States, Italy and Spain. The cDNA or gDNA used as material had been derived from T cells, B-cell-depleted T cells, or PBMCs.

With 3 bases removed from V and 7 bases from J, the gap between germline ends came to 25 bases. Germline V gene sequence: CDR1 SGHDT, CDR2 YYEEEE. This CDR3 is 17 amino acids long. In the source study's methods: Quantification of nucleated cells was approximated via reference gene primer amplification. Here immunoSEQ multiplex PCR was the method, and the copy in TCRdb shows in-frame clones only, minus some. V, J and clone size are those of that table, while D and trimming were read from the DNA. The profile shows over 200,000 clones, approximately 91% of them singletons. The chain carries TRBV5-6 and TRBJ2-5; TRBD1 is a possible D gene (6 bases). The sequence was obtained from a woman aged 60-75 years with acute or convalescent COVID-19. Sequenced: peripheral blood. Written as DNA, the CDR3 is TGTGCCAGCAGCTCCAGATTAGAGATTACAGGGCTCGGGACCCAGTACTTC. Residues: CASSSRLEITGLGTQYF.